This is a list of T cell receptor beta chains from one sample in a study of blood T cell repertoires in COVID-19. The repertoire was sequenced with immunoSEQ multiplex PCR; TCRdb's copy has only in-frame clones and lacks some. This sample has approximately 110,000 clones, with around 64% found just once. The sequencing sample was made of peripheral blood. These receptors were collected from a human donor with acute or convalescent COVID-19. The donor label of this sample is uncertain. Each CDR3 is given with its conserved first and last residue. The D gene is left open where the match is weak. Some rows mark clone size as missing; the rest say once, few, many or name a class of expanded clone.

>.|.|TRBJ1-6|TRBV6-5
CASRIGDFHF
TGTGCCAGCCGAATCGGGGACTTCCACTTT
>few|TRBD1|TRBJ1-2|TRBV7-2
CASSSTGVYGYTF
TGTGCCAGCAGCTCGACAGGGGTTTATGGCTACACCTTC
>.|TRBD2|TRBJ2-1|TRBV5-6
CASSFGGSSYNEQFF
TGTGCCAGCAGCTTTGGCGGGAGCTCCTACAATGAGCAGTTCTTC
>few|TRBD2|TRBJ2-2|TRBV28
CASSRLAVNTGELFF
TGTGCCAGCAGTAGACTAGCGGTTAACACCGGGGAGCTGTTTTTT
>many|TRBD2|TRBJ2-3|TRBV3-1/TRBV3-2
CASSQGAGDTDTQYF
TGTGCCAGCAGCCAAGGTGCGGGGGACACAGATACGCAGTATTTT
>.|TRBD2|TRBJ2-7|TRBV6-1
CASSEAAGGIYEQYF
TGTGCCAGCAGTGAAGCGGCGGGGGGTATCTACGAGCAGTACTTC
>.|.|TRBJ1-2|TRBV7-2
CASSLGASLLYGYTF
TGTGCCAGCAGCTTAGGAGCGTCTCTACTCTATGGCTACACCTTC
>.|TRBD2|TRBJ2-7|TRBV25-1
CASSSGGLPRQYF
TGTGCCAGCAGTAGCGGGGGGCTACCACGGCAGTACTTC
>.|.|TRBJ1-1|TRBV2
CASTPGTNRRVAEAFF
TGTGCCTCCACCCCCGGGACAAACAGGCGAGTCGCTGAAGCTTTCTTT
>.|.|TRBJ2-5|TRBV4-1
CASSHPSGGMETQYF
TGCGCCAGCAGCCACCCCTCTGGGGGGATGGAGACCCAGTACTTC
>.|.|TRBJ2-3|TRBV9
CASSPGGGRGTDTQYF
TGTGCCAGCAGCCCCGGCGGGGGAAGGGGGACAGATACGCAGTATTTT
>few|TRBD1|TRBJ1-5|TRBV29-1
CSVLDRGLNQPQHF
TGCAGCGTGTTGGACAGGGGGCTAAATCAGCCCCAGCATTTT
>.|.|TRBJ1-3|TRBV5-6
CASSPFRTGPAGNTIYF
TGTGCCAGCAGCCCCTTCCGCACAGGGCCGGCTGGAAACACCATATATTTT
>.|.|TRBJ1-5|TRBV14
CASSQDPGQPQHF
TGTGCCAGCAGCCAAGATCCCGGTCAGCCCCAGCATTTT
>.|.|TRBJ1-6|TRBV5-6
CASSLERSYNSPLHF
TGTGCCAGCAGCTTGGAGCGCTCCTATAATTCACCCCTCCACTTT
>once|.|TRBJ1-2|TRBV6-2/TRBV6-3
CASSWGFRGAVNYGYTF
TGTGCCAGCAGTTGGGGTTTCAGGGGAGCGGTGAACTATGGCTACACCTTC
>.|.|TRBJ1-2|TRBV11-1
CASSRDGIDGYTF
TGTGCCAGCAGCAGAGACGGGATAGATGGCTACACCTTC
>once|.|TRBJ1-4|TRBV9
CASSVGQLGGRGEKLFF
TGTGCCAGCAGCGTAGGCCAATTGGGAGGCCGAGGAGAAAAACTGTTTTTT
>few|.|TRBJ2-2|TRBV27
CASSLVTPLGPGELFF
TGTGCCAGCAGTTTGGTTACCCCCCTGGGGCCCGGGGAGCTGTTTTTT
>few|TRBD1|TRBJ1-1|TRBV12-3/TRBV12-4
CASSANRGGEAFF
TGTGCCAGCAGTGCGAACAGGGGGGGTGAAGCTTTCTTT
>.|TRBD1|TRBJ1-2|TRBV2
CASSRTGGGGYTF
TGTGCCAGCAGCCGGACAGGGGGCGGTGGCTACACCTTC
>.|.|TRBJ2-5|TRBV6-6
CATRRDSGETQYF
TGTGCCACGAGGCGGGACTCCGGAGAGACCCAGTACTTC
>.|.|TRBJ2-6|TRBV18
CASSPPRAKTGANVLTF
TGTGCCAGCTCACCACCTCGTGCTAAGACTGGGGCCAACGTCCTGACTTTC
>.|TRBD1|TRBJ1-4|TRBV19
CASSSLGTGDPGEKLFF
TGTGCCAGTAGTAGCCTCGGGACAGGGGACCCTGGAGAAAAACTGTTTTTT
>.|TRBD1|TRBJ1-1|TRBV19
CASSIGQGNTEAFF
TGTGCCAGTAGTATTGGACAGGGGAACACTGAAGCTTTCTTT
>.|.|TRBJ1-6|TRBV6-6
CASRPGPSSPLHF
TGTGCCAGCAGACCAGGCCCCAGTTCACCCCTCCACTTT
>.|TRBD1|TRBJ1-2|TRBV2
CASRRQGNFGYTF
TGTGCCAGCCGACGACAGGGAAATTTTGGCTACACCTTC
>.|TRBD1|TRBJ1-5|TRBV7-6
CASSFGTGVQPQHF
TGTGCCAGCAGCTTTGGGACAGGGGTACAGCCCCAGCATTTT
>.|TRBD1|TRBJ1-6|TRBV27
CASSNPGQGLSGRAPLHF
TGTGCCAGCAGTAATCCGGGACAGGGCCTCTCGGGTCGTGCACCCCTCCACTTT
>.|.|TRBJ2-2|TRBV7-8
CASSTNRNTGELFF
TGTGCCAGCAGCACAAACAGGAACACCGGGGAGCTGTTTTTT
>.|TRBD1|TRBJ2-7|TRBV3-1/TRBV3-2
CASSHAGGSYEQYF
TGTGCCAGCAGCCATGCAGGGGGCTCCTACGAGCAGTACTTC
>many|TRBD2|TRBJ2-7|TRBV7-2
CASSSLAGQSEQYF
TGTGCCAGCAGCTCACTAGCGGGGCAGAGCGAGCAGTACTTC
>once|TRBD2|TRBJ2-5|TRBV2
CASSLAGVETQYF
TGTGCCAGCAGCTTAGCGGGGGTGGAGACCCAGTACTTC
>.|.|TRBJ2-2|TRBV6-5
CASNPATRVTGELFF
TGTGCCAGCAACCCAGCCACCAGGGTAACCGGGGAGCTGTTTTTT
>.|TRBD1|TRBJ1-5|TRBV18
CASSPRDSYYQPQHF
TGTGCCAGCTCACCACGGGACAGCTATTATCAGCCCCAGCATTTT
>.|.|TRBJ1-2|TRBV3-1/TRBV3-2
CASSHEAGVSNYGYTF
TGTGCCAGCAGCCACGAGGCCGGGGTGTCTAACTATGGCTACACCTTC
>.|.|TRBJ1-1|TRBV7-2
CASSLAEINTEAFF
TGTGCCAGCAGCTTAGCTGAGATCAACACTGAAGCTTTCTTT
>once|TRBD1|TRBJ1-1|TRBV5-1
CASSFTGATEAFF
TGCGCCAGCAGCTTTACAGGGGCCACTGAAGCTTTCTTT
>few|.|TRBJ1-1|TRBV6-5
CASFMLRGWNTEAFF
TGTGCCAGCTTTATGCTCCGCGGCTGGAACACTGAAGCTTTCTTT
>.|.|TRBJ1-1|TRBV18
CASSPALDSTIWGTEAFF
TGTGCCAGCTCACCAGCTCTGGACAGTACCATTTGGGGCACTGAAGCTTTCTTT
>.|TRBD2|TRBJ2-1|TRBV2
CASSIAGGQSYNEQFF
TGTGCCAGCAGTATAGCGGGGGGACAATCCTACAATGAGCAGTTCTTC
>medium-sized|TRBD2|TRBJ2-3|TRBV14
CASSPLAGVHTDTQYF
TGTGCCAGCAGCCCTTTAGCGGGGGTCCACACAGATACGCAGTATTTT
>.|.|TRBJ1-6|TRBV10-2
CASRPGQNNSPLHF
TGCGCCAGCAGGCCGGGACAAAATAATTCACCCCTCCACTTT